This TCR beta chain was identified in a study of CD8 T cells in Susac syndrome. CDR1 is SGHTA and CDR2 is FQGNSA in the germline V gene. V dropped 2 bases and J dropped 7 bases, with 12 bases sitting between them. CDR3 length equals 15 residues. Random hexamers were used to reverse transcribe about 0.45 to 1 ug of RNA. TCRdb reprocessed the immunoSEQ multiplex PCR reads via MiXCR and lists one record per CDR3 protein. Of 160,000 or so distinct CDR3 sequences in the sample, 85% to 95% are singletons; the top ten hold 0.16%. Sequences were obtained from CD4+ T cells from PBMCs. This clonotype originated in a human donor with Susac syndrome. The V call is TRBV7-2, the J call TRBJ1-6; D is ambiguous. The CDR3 sequence is CASSLLRASNSPLHF. The CDR3, as DNA: TGTGCCAGCAGCTTACTTCGGGCGTCCAATTCACCCCTCCACTTT.